This T cell receptor (beta chain) stems from a study of blood T cells in healthy people across ages (dated by TCRdb to 2015 to 2017). Context from the whole study: In model experiments, template switching captured about one uniquely barcoded TCR beta cDNA molecule for every two T cells. Using deep sequencing normalized with unique cDNA molecular identifiers, the study measured how TCR beta repertoire diversity changes with age. Donors were grouped into four age groups: young (average about 15 years), middle-aged (approximately 41), aged (about 60) and long-lived (approximately 75). Using the same blood draw, the study looked at two additional independent replicas of 1 million unique cDNA reads for two donors, one aged 18 to 30 and the other aged 80 or older.

The CDR3 holds 17 amino acids from the cysteine to the phenylalanine. Only the CDR3 DNA stays, 51 bases, in frame from base 1. CDR1 is given as MNHEY and CDR2 as SMNVEV, both from the germline V gene (reference sequence). The roughly 39 donors, aged about 6 to 100 years, were systemically healthy Caucasian individuals from Russia. Approximately 9 milliliters of peripheral blood were collected from each donor into EDTA-treated Vacutainer tubes. Ficoll-Paque density-gradient centrifugation was used to isolate PBMCs, with at least 6.5 million per sample. Total RNA was extracted from PBMCs with Trizol reagent, with at least 6 micrograms obtained per sample. For every donor, flow cytometry on a PBMC aliquot measured the percentage of naive CD45RAhigh/CD27high T cells. Library method: 5' RACE. For sequencing, an Illumina HiSeq 2500 was employed. A second PCR of roughly 6 to 11 cycles was run with a J-beta primer mix and a sample-barcoded 5' primer. A unique molecular identifier was introduced onto each TCR beta cDNA molecule by a template-switch 5' adaptor carrying 12 random nucleotides. At least 3 million CDR3-containing paired-end reads were obtained from each sample. All of the RNA was converted into first-strand cDNA using the Mint cDNA synthesis kit, with a TRBC-specific oligonucleotide serving as the primer. All cDNA was treated with uracil-DNA glycosylase and then went through a first 18-cycle PCR with the universal primers M1SS and BC2_uni_R. Per the source publication's procedure: Each sample was normalized by randomly selecting 1 million high-quality reads, each carrying a distinct molecular identifier. Instead of being binned into consensus sequences, reads with shared molecular identifiers were discarded. MiTCR, with a Q25 quality threshold and the strictest error-elimination algorithm, was used for CDR3 identification, clonotype clustering and error correction. A nonparametric unseen species model with Euler transformation was used to estimate a lower bound on total TCR beta diversity. TCRdb's own reprocessing of the public reads used fastp at Q25 and MiXCR and kept productive beta chains. Rows with one shared CDR3 protein collapse into an entry with the most common genes and DNA. Clone size and V and J calls follow TCRdb, not the original study. The sample yields approximately 960,000 distinct CDR3 sequences; 25% to 35% were counted once. Roughly a tenth of the sample is in the top ten clones.

Overall results and qualifications from the work: Total diversity estimates from one million sequenced T cells were considered lower bounds and underestimates. As age increased, observed TCR beta diversity per million T cells dropped in a roughly linear way, and a significant reduction was already evident by age roughly 36. The CMV infection status of donors was not known, potentially confounding age-related changes in expanded clonotypes. Because profiling used bulk unsorted PBMCs, naive and antigen-experienced compartments could not be compared conclusively. A strong correlation was found between observed TCR beta diversity and the percentage of naive T cells measured by flow cytometry. Compared with the aged group, the long-lived group had more naive CD4+ T cells, fewer expanded clones and increased TCR diversity, a pattern suggesting age selection.

Note on this clonotype: Its antigen specificity is not known. Within one base of it there is no much larger clone, and no base qualities were kept.

The same data also contributed to another study, on T cells of mothers and their children. That second publication adds: Nine systemically healthy Caucasian individuals, comprising three mothers and their six children, were included as donors. cDNA synthesis consumed the entire amount of extracted RNA, loaded at about 1.6 ug RNA in each 15 ul reaction. Sample barcodes and 2-4 random nucleotides were added via the M1S primer in the second PCR. Over 8 million TCR beta CDR3 reads came from each mother, compared with approximately 3 million reads from each child. TCR recombination output is similarly shaped by thymic selection in related and unrelated pairs, with a minor effect exerted by inherited differences. Related mother-child pairs always showed normalized repertoire overlap that was slightly higher than in unrelated mother-child pairs, though the difference was never significant. Persistent microchimeric T cell clones were not detected, at a sensitivity of approximately 93 clones per million clonotypes. The study used deep NGS to compare TCR beta repertoires of mothers and children, seeking features distinguishing related mother-child pairs from unrelated individuals. Mothers averaged about 37 +/- 4 years of age and children averaged about 10 +/- 4 years. Libraries were sequenced on Illumina HiSeq 2000 with 100+100 nt paired-end reads after adapter ligation with NEBNext reagents. To avoid cross-contamination, the mother libraries and the child libraries were prepared a month apart and sequenced in separate runs. For each donor, somewhere between 500,000 and 2,000,000 distinct TCR beta clonotypes were identified. Naive TCR beta clonotypes were estimated from low-frequency clonotypes matched to each donor's FACS-determined naive share, without sorting.

Source material: blood. The V and J segments used are TRBV27 and TRBJ2-4; 6 matching bases give a weak D call of TRBD1. TRBJ2-7 explains the end of the DNA better; the J call may be wrong. The TCR sequence derives from a woman between 40 and 50 years old in good health. The bases are TGTGCCAGCAGTCACTCTATGGGATCACAGGGAAAGGACGAGCAGTACTTC. It codes for CASSHSMGSQGKDEQYF.